Judged by abundance, the clone carrying this TCR beta chain is large (0.1 to 1%). The V gene end was trimmed by 7 bases and the J gene end by 7 bases; junction bases not matched to a gene: 15. The CDR3 spans 16 residues. Amplification of TRBV12-4/TRBJ1-2 clonotypes used adaptor-ligated barcode primers. One entry per CDR3 protein results from TCRdb running MiXCR on the multiplex PCR reads. The data contain several hundred distinct CDR3 sequences, under 30% of them singletons. Sequencing input: memory CD4+ T cells sorted from blood. Sample subset: memory CD4+ T cells, CD4+CD45RO+CD25-. The chain links TRBV12-3 or TRBV12-4 to TRBJ1-2; 10 bases match TRBD1. This TCR was sampled from a female donor with breast cancer. DNA of the CDR3: TGTGCCAGCACCGATTCTCCGGGACAGGGGAGTTCTGGCTACACCTTC. It codes for CASTDSPGQGSSGYTF.